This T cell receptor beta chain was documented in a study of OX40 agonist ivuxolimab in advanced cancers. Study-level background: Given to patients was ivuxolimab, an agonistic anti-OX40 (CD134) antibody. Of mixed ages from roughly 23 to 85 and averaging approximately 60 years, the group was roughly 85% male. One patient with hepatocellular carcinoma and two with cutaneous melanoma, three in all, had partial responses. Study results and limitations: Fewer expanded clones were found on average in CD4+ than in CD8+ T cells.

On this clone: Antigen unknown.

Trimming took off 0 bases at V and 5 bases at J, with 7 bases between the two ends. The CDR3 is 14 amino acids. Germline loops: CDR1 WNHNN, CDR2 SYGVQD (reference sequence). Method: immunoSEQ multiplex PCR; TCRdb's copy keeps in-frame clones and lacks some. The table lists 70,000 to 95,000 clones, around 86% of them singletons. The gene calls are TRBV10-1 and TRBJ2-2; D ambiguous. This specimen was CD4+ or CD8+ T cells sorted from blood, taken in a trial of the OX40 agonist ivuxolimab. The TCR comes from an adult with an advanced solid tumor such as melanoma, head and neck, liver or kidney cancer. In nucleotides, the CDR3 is TGCGCCAGCAGTGAGTCGGTCCGGACCGGGGAGCTGTTTTTT. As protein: CASSESVRTGELFF.